The 4 T cell receptor beta chains reported below all come from one sample, sequenced in a study of blood T cell repertoires in COVID-19. Libraries were prepared by immunoSEQ multiplex PCR; TCRdb keeps only in-frame clonotypes and omits some of them. The table lists about 480,000 clones, 88% of them singletons. Sequenced input: PBMCs or T cells enriched from blood (not recorded which). These receptor sequences come from a middle-aged woman who had recovered from COVID-19.

This chain uses TRBV20-1 with TRBJ2-1; D remains ambiguous. V dropped 3 bases and J dropped 10 bases, with 10 bases sitting between them. Germline V gene lookup returns CDR1 DFQATT and CDR2 SNEGSKA (reference sequence). The length of the CDR3 is 11 residues. CDR3 loop: CSASPDLEQFF. For the CDR3, the DNA is TGCAGTGCTAGCCCTGACTTGGAGCAGTTCTTC.

This clone was detected only once. The chain carries TRBV27 and TRBJ2-6, with D possibly TRBD2 on 5 matching bases. Germline assignment: CDR1 MNHEY and CDR2 SMNVEV (reference sequence). Between the trimmed V and J ends, which lost 6 bases and 4 bases, there was a span of 7 bases. The CDR3 contains 13 residues. The CDR3 protein is CASSLAGANVLTF. CDR3 DNA: TGTGCCAGCAGCCTAGCCGGGGCCAACGTCCTGACTTTC.

The V call is TRBV5-4, the J call TRBJ2-3; TRBD2 matches 12 bases. CDR1 is SGHNT, CDR2 YYREEE, per germline (reference sequence). CDR3 length: 15 residues. Trimming removed 4 bases from V and 5 bases from J; junction bases left unmatched: 5. CDR3 residues: CASSAGTSGQDTQYF. The DNA for the CDR3 is TGTGCCAGCAGCGCCGGGACTAGCGGGCAAGATACGCAGTATTTT.

The chain recombines TRBV3-1 (or the pseudogene TRBV3-2) with TRBJ1-2; no definite D call. The CDR3 is 16 amino acids. Germline V gene sequence: CDR1 LGHDT, CDR2 YNNKEL (reference sequence). V was trimmed by 8 bases and J by 2 bases, leaving 21 bases between them. CDR3 coding DNA: TGTGCCAGCGCAAAAAAATGGCAGACAATGAACTATGGCTACACCTTC. Its translation: CASAKKWQTMNYGYTF.